The sequence of this TCR beta chain was determined in a study of blood T cell repertoires in COVID-19. Repertoires were generated with immunoSEQ multiplex PCR, while TCRdb's copy carries only in-frame clones and drops some. This sample has roughly 150,000 clones, with more than 80% found just once. Trimming shortened V by 2 bases and J by 2 bases, and 8 bases separated the two germline ends. Germline lookup yields CDR1 SGHDT and CDR2 YYEEEE. There are 13 residues in the CDR3. The chain employs TRBV5-6 and TRBJ2-7; D perhaps matches TRBD2 (5 bases). Sequencing used peripheral blood. This TCR derives from a man in his late teens or twenties with COVID-19, enrolled during active disease. The CDR3 region is CASSFGVAYEQYF. CDR3 in DNA: TGTGCCAGCAGCTTCGGGGTGGCCTACGAGCAGTACTTC.